This T cell receptor beta chain was found in a study of blood T cell repertoires in COVID-19. Background on the study: From the United States, Italy and Spain came samples of acute and convalescent COVID-19. Nucleic acid was either cDNA or gDNA, and it came from T cells, B-cell-depleted T cells, or PBMCs.

The CDR3 loop spans 16 amino acids. Trimming took 1 base from V and 6 from J; bases not matched to a gene: 7. CDR1 is SEHNR and CDR2 is FQNEAQ in the germline V gene (reference sequence). Seattle patients were enrolled during active infection and followed longitudinally. Profiling relied on immunoSEQ multiplex PCR, and the TCRdb table lists in-frame clones only, not all of them. The sample contains just over 300,000 clones, just under 90% of which appear only once. The sequence was obtained from a woman aged 30 to 39 with COVID-19, enrolled during active disease. Sequencing was done on a sample of peripheral blood. V is TRBV7-9 and J is TRBJ1-4; TRBD1 agrees at 8 bases. The CDR3 DNA reads TGTGCCAGCAGCTTAGGGGACAGGATACGGGATGAAAAACTGTTTTTT. Translation gives CASSLGDRIRDEKLFF.